This T cell receptor beta chain was retrieved from a study of regulatory T cells in long-lasting Graves disease. The time point was: persistent/refractory GD, antithyroid drugs over 5 years with positive TRAb. PBMC-extracted RNA yielded the TCR library. V shed 5 bases and J 3 bases; nucleotides not matched to a gene: 5. From germline, CDR1 is SGHTA and CDR2 FQGNSA. The CDR3 runs to 14 residues. Investigators prepared the TCR beta libraries by applying iRepertoire HTBI primers and Arm-PCR of CDR3 regions. MiXCR was run by TCRdb on the multiplex PCR reads, yielding one entry per CDR3 protein. Here the sample spans 400,000 or so distinct CDR3 sequences, more than 20% being singletons.

This sample comprised peripheral blood mononuclear cells (PBMCs), obtained when the disease was refractory, from a patient treated with antithyroid drugs. The V gene is TRBV7-2, the J gene TRBJ2-7; 9 positions agree with TRBD2. The origin of this receptor is a female donor with Graves disease. CDR3: CASSLGLAFYEQYF. Here the CDR3 DNA reads TGTGCCAGCAGCCTGGGACTAGCCTTCTACGAGCAGTACTTC.